This passage covers 26 T cell receptor beta chains from one sample sequenced in a study of T cells in Graves' hyperthyroidism and ophthalmopathy. RNA transcripts yielded amplified TCR beta CDR3 regions. When the TCR CDR3 underwent first-round RT-PCR, the HTBI primer set was used. TCRdb itself ran the multiplex PCR reads through MiXCR, one entry per CDR3 protein. The sample yields about 600,000 distinct CDR3 sequences, 14% seen once. Sequenced material: blood. Every receptor here comes from a woman aged 18-35 years with Graves' ophthalmopathy.

The rearrangement uses TRBV19 and TRBJ1-5, with D tentatively TRBD1 (5 bases). This CDR3 is 15 amino acids long. CDR1 and CDR2 (germline): LNHDA, SQIVND (reference sequence). Deletions cut 2 bases from V and 6 bases from J, with 14 bases between. The CDR3 DNA reads TGTGCCAGTAGTATAAAGGGCACAAGGGGTCAGCCCCAGCATTTT. Protein product: CASSIKGTRGQPQHF.

This clonotype was recorded many times. This rearrangement joins TRBV7-2 to TRBJ2-7, with a weak D call TRBD2 (6 bases). Between the trimmed V and J ends, which lost 2 bases and 2 bases, there was a span of 13 bases. The CDR3 sequence is 15 residues long. Germline-derived CDR1 and CDR2 are SGHTA and FQGNSA. For the CDR3, the DNA is TGTGCCAGCAGCTTAATCTTAGCGGTAGCCTACGAGCAGTACTTC. Its translation: CASSLILAVAYEQYF.

There are many counts of this clonotype. The chain is built from TRBV2 and TRBJ1-4, with a weak D call TRBD1 (5 bases). Germline assignment: CDR1 SNHLY and CDR2 FYNNEI. The CDR3 has 16 residues. Trimming took off 2 bases at V and 11 bases at J, with 21 bases between the two ends. CDR3 sequence: CASSETTTARLTKLFF. The CDR3 DNA is TGTGCCAGCAGTGAAACCACGACAGCTAGATTAACGAAACTGTTTTTT.

This clonotype was counted at least ten times. This chain connects TRBV7-2 to TRBJ1-4; 8 bases match TRBD1. The trim removed 5 bases at V and 7 bases at J, leaving 9 bases unmatched. Germline CDR1 and CDR2: SGHTA and FQGNSA. The CDR3 totals 15 residues. The CDR3 reads CASSPRTGTVEKLFF. The DNA for the CDR3 is TGTGCCAGCAGCCCACGGACAGGGACGGTTGAAAAACTGTTTTTT. Supplemented by reference TRBV7-2 and TRBJ1-4, the full variable domain reads GAGVSQSPSNKVTEKGKDVELRCDPISGHTALYWYRQSLGQGLEFLIYFQGNSAPDKSGLPSDRFSAERTGGSVSTLTIQRTQQEDSAVYLCASSPRTGTVEKLFFGSGTQLSVL.

Many counts were recorded for this clonotype. The chain is built from TRBV7-3 and TRBJ2-1, with D possibly matching TRBD1 (6 bases). With 5 bases removed from V and 7 bases from J, the gap between germline ends came to 15 bases. The CDR3 consists of 14 residues. Germline lookup yields CDR1 SGHTA and CDR2 FQGTGA. This CDR3 reads CASSQSGGSNEQFF. CDR3 DNA: TGTGCCAGCAGCCAGAGTGGGGGCTCGAATGAGCAGTTCTTC.

The chain carries TRBV20-1 and TRBJ2-7; 9 nucleotides agree with TRBD2. From germline, CDR1 is DFQATT and CDR2 SNEGSKA (reference sequence). CDR3 length: 16 amino acids. With 5 bases clipped from V and 4 bases from J, the junction kept 15 bases outside the gene matches. DNA of the CDR3: TGCAGTGCTTTCACACCTTTAGCGGGAGAGGGTTACGAGCAGTACTTC. Translated: CSAFTPLAGEGYEQYF.

The genes are TRBV11-2 and TRBJ2-4, with no clear D. Germline V gene data show CDR1 as SGHAT and CDR2 as FQNNGV. This CDR3 is 15 amino acids long. Trimming took off 5 bases at V and 0 bases at J, with 11 bases between the two ends. The CDR3 protein is CASSQGAGAKNIQYF. CDR3 DNA sequence: TGTGCCAGCAGCCAAGGAGCCGGAGCCAAAAACATTCAGTACTTC.

This clonotype was detected many times. V usage is TRBV19 and J usage is TRBJ1-1, with 10 nucleotides matching TRBD1. The V gene's germline CDR1 is LNHDA and CDR2 SQIVND (reference sequence). The length of the CDR3 is 14 residues. With 10 bases clipped from V and 1 base from J, the junction kept 6 bases outside the gene matches. The CDR3 spells CATAGTGENTEAFF. The CDR3, as DNA: TGTGCCACCGCAGGGACAGGGGAGAACACTGAAGCTTTCTTT.

This clonotype was counted many times. The J gene is TRBJ2-1, the V gene TRBV10-3; the D gene is possibly TRBD1 (5 bases). CDR1 is ENHRY, CDR2 SYGVKD, per germline. CDR3 length: 15 amino acids. V lost 8 bases and J lost 2, with 16 bases in between. The CDR3 region has the DNA TGTGCCATCGCGTGGGAAAGGGGCGCCTACAATGAGCAGTTCTTC. The encoded protein is CAIAWERGAYNEQFF.

The rearrangement links TRBV25-1 to TRBJ1-1; D is unclear. CDR3 size: 14 residues. V lost 6 bases and J 8 bases, leaving 19 bases between the germline ends. Germline CDR1 reads MGHDK; CDR2 reads SYGVNS. The CDR3 is CASSHPGTAVEAFF. The CDR3 region has the DNA TGTGCCAGCAGCCACCCCGGCACAGCGGTCGAAGCTTTCTTT.

This clonotype was seen at least ten times. The rearrangement links TRBV28 to TRBJ2-7, with 8 bases fitting TRBD2. V lost 6 bases, J lost 3 bases, and 7 bases stayed unmatched. Germline lookup yields CDR1 MDHEN and CDR2 SYDVKM. The CDR3 consists of 14 residues. The CDR3 loop is CASRPSGGSYEQYF. The CDR3 DNA sequence: TGTGCCAGCAGACCGTCGGGGGGGAGCTACGAGCAGTACTTC.

J is TRBJ2-5 and V is TRBV20-1, with D possibly TRBD1 on 6 matching bases. The V end was cut by 0 bases, the J end by 7 bases, with 18 bases between. The CDR3 covers 15 residues. Per germline, CDR1 DFQATT and CDR2 SNEGSKA (reference sequence). CDR3 sequence reads: CSARDRGQGHGTQYF. The CDR3 nucleotides are TGCAGTGCTAGAGATCGTGGGCAGGGACATGGGACCCAGTACTTC.

This clonotype was recorded many times. V usage is TRBV7-8 and J usage is TRBJ2-1, with 14 positions matching TRBD2. With 0 bases clipped from V and 4 bases from J, the junction kept 5 bases outside the gene matches. CDR3 length: 18 amino acids. Germline-derived CDR1 and CDR2 are SGHVS and FQNEAQ. CDR3 loop: CASSLATSGRAKYNEQFF. In DNA form, the CDR3 reads TGTGCCAGCAGCTTAGCGACTAGCGGGAGGGCAAAGTACAATGAGCAGTTCTTC.

The chain couples TRBV2 to TRBJ2-7, with 14 bases lining up with TRBD2. The trim removed 5 bases at V and 0 bases at J, leaving 3 bases unmatched. CDR1 and CDR2 (germline): SNHLY, FYNNEI. This CDR3 has 16 amino acids. CDR3 DNA sequence: TGTGCCAGCAGTAGGGGACTAGCGGGGGACTCCTACGAGCAGTACTTC. Translating gives CASSRGLAGDSYEQYF.

Only a few counts were recorded for this clonotype. The rearrangement uses TRBV28 and TRBJ1-2; tentatively, D is TRBD1 (6 bases). The CDR3 contains 13 residues. The V gene's germline CDR1 is MDHEN and CDR2 SYDVKM. Trimming pared 3 bases from V and 8 bases from J, leaving 13 bases between. CDR3 nucleotides: TGTGCCAGCAGTTTTTGGGGGGCGAAAGGCTACACCTTC. As protein: CASSFWGAKGYTF.

Many counts were recorded for this clonotype. The chain uses TRBV3-1 and TRBJ2-1, with no clear D. The CDR3 loop spans 16 amino acids. Trimming shortened V by 5 bases and J by 3 bases, and 17 bases separated the two germline ends. Germline loops: CDR1 LGHDT, CDR2 YNNKEL (reference sequence). CDR3 protein: CASSSRSFRSYNEQFF. CDR3 DNA: TGTGCCAGCAGCTCTCGGAGTTTCAGGAGCTACAATGAGCAGTTCTTC.

The table lists this clonotype with many counts. The chain employs TRBV6-1 and TRBJ2-7; D is uncertain. The CDR3 extends over 18 amino acids. V dropped 6 bases and J dropped 0 bases, with 24 bases sitting between them. Looked up from germline, CDR1 is MNHNS and CDR2 is SASEGT. The CDR3 protein is CASSYLQPLESYSYEQYF. The CDR3 bases are TGTGCCAGCAGCTACTTACAGCCCCTAGAGTCTTACTCCTACGAGCAGTACTTC.

This clonotype has more than one count but fewer than ten. This sequence joins TRBV4-1 and TRBJ2-1; the match to TRBD1 covers 8 bases. Trimming at V came to 4 bases and at J to 6 bases, leaving 11 bases not matched to a gene. The CDR3 covers 16 residues. The germline V gene has CDR1 MGHRA and CDR2 YSYEKL. Here the CDR3 reads CASSRKAVTGGNEQFF. The CDR3 nucleotides are TGCGCCAGCAGCCGCAAAGCAGTTACAGGGGGCAATGAGCAGTTCTTC.

The rearrangement links TRBV4-1 to TRBJ2-2, with no clear D. The CDR3 totals 14 residues. Per germline, CDR1 MGHRA and CDR2 YSYEKL. Trimming took off 0 bases at V and 6 bases at J, with 8 bases between the two ends. CDR3 in amino acids: CASSQDIVAGELFF. CDR3 coding DNA: TGCGCCAGCAGCCAAGATATAGTTGCCGGGGAGCTGTTTTTT.

The sample holds many counts of this clonotype. V is TRBV20-1 and J is TRBJ2-7; TRBD2 aligns across 8 bases. There are 14 residues in the CDR3. CDR1 is DFQATT, CDR2 SNEGSKA, per germline (reference sequence). V shed 5 bases and J 4 bases; nucleotides not matched to a gene: 10. The CDR3 loop is CSAPVRGGSYEQYF. In DNA, the CDR3 is TGCAGTGCTCCGGTCCGGGGGGGGTCGTACGAGCAGTACTTC.

V is TRBV20-1 and J is TRBJ2-3; D may correspond to TRBD1 or TRBD2 (6 bases each). The germline V gene has CDR1 DFQATT and CDR2 SNEGSKA (reference sequence). The ends were cut back, 5 bases at V and 1 base at J, with 25 bases in the middle. The CDR3 runs 18 residues. The DNA of the CDR3 is TGCAGTGCTCACCTGACAGTCTCTATGGGGGGCGGCACAGATACGCAGTATTTT. Encoded protein: CSAHLTVSMGGGTDTQYF.

This clonotype came up a few times. V is TRBV25-1 and J is TRBJ2-6; D is tentatively TRBD1 or TRBD2 (6 bases each). Germline CDR1 reads MGHDK; CDR2 reads SYGVNS. CDR3 length: 16 residues. V was shortened by 5 bases and J by 2 bases, with 13 bases between the two germline ends. The DNA of the CDR3 is TGTGCCAGCAGTTCTCTTAGGGGGGCTGGGGCCAACGTCCTGACTTTC. Its protein product is CASSSLRGAGANVLTF.

This clonotype was seen many times. V usage is TRBV5-1 and J usage is TRBJ1-1; D ambiguous. V gave up 4 bases and J gave up 0 bases, with 10 bases separating them. The V gene's germline CDR1 is SGHRS and CDR2 YFSETQ. The CDR3 runs to 14 residues. In DNA, the CDR3 is TGCGCCAGCAGCCCCTCGACGGTGAACACTGAAGCTTTCTTT. Its translation is CASSPSTVNTEAFF.

This clonotype was detected many times. The chain carries TRBV12-3 or TRBV12-4 and TRBJ2-7; TRBD2 might be the D (6 bases). The CDR3 is 14 amino acids. The V and J ends lost 3 bases and 4 bases respectively, with 13 bases between them. The CDR3 sequence is CASSLGDSIYEQYF. The CDR3 DNA is TGTGCCAGCAGTTTGGGGGACTCGATATACGAGCAGTACTTC.

The table lists this clonotype with many counts. The rearrangement links TRBV20-1 to TRBJ1-5, with D perhaps TRBD1 (6 bases). The ends were cut back, 0 bases at V and 2 bases at J, with 14 bases in the middle. Germline V gene lookup returns CDR1 DFQATT and CDR2 SNEGSKA (reference sequence). This CDR3 has 16 residues. The CDR3 nucleotides read TGCAGTGCTAGAGAAGGAGGGGGGGCGGGCAATCAGCCCCAGCATTTT. Protein product: CSAREGGGAGNQPQHF.

This clonotype came up many times. For the CDR3, the DNA is TGTGCCAGCAGCGAAACCTCTGGGGCCAACGTCCTGACTTTC. Its translation is CASSETSGANVLTF. J is TRBJ2-6 and V is TRBV12-3 or TRBV12-4; D call uncertain. V shed 6 bases and J shed 0 bases, with 6 bases lying between them. The length of the CDR3 is 14 residues.